These 30 T cell receptor beta chains came from one sample sequenced in a study of PD-1 blockade in mismatch repair-deficient tumors. Repertoires were generated with immunoSEQ multiplex PCR, while TCRdb's copy carries only in-frame clones and drops some. The data show 40,000 to 60,000 clones, 81% seen once. The sample in question was peripheral blood, obtained about 4.5 months after starting pembrolizumab. Receptor source: an adult with mismatch repair-deficient cancer.

This rearrangement joins TRBV5-1 to TRBJ1-3; tentative D call: TRBD1 (6 bases). Germline CDR1 and CDR2: SGHRS and YFSETQ. This CDR3 comprises 11 residues. Trimming shortened V by 4 bases and J by 10 bases, and 9 bases separated the two germline ends. DNA for the CDR3: TGCGCCAGCAGCGCAGGGGCGACCATATATTTT. This sequence encodes CASSAGATIYF. Filled out from reference TRBV5-1 and TRBJ1-3, the complete variable domain reads KAGVTQTPRYLIKTRGQQVTLSCSPISGHRSVSWYQQTPGQGLQFLFEYFSETQRNKGNFPGRFSGRQFSNSRSEMNVSTLELGDSALYLCASSAGATIYFGEGSWLTVV.

By its share, this clone is medium-sized. The chain links TRBV11-3 to TRBJ2-7, with 8 positions matching TRBD1. CDR3 length: 14 amino acids. The V gene's germline CDR1 is SGHNT and CDR2 YENEEA. Trimming removed 5 bases from V and 2 bases from J; junction bases left unmatched: 5. For the CDR3, the DNA is TGTGCCAGCAGCCGGGGGACAGGAACCTACGAGCAGTACTTC. It codes for CASSRGTGTYEQYF.

The chain joins TRBV2 to TRBJ2-7, with TRBD1 matching 9 bases. Germline loops: CDR1 SNHLY, CDR2 FYNNEI. The CDR3 is 15 residues long. The V and J ends lost 5 bases and 2 bases, in that order; junction bases with no gene match: 7. The CDR3 sequence is CASSSLGQGPYEQYF. CDR3 bases: TGTGCCAGCAGTAGCTTGGGACAGGGACCCTACGAGCAGTACTTC.

This chain connects TRBV27 to TRBJ1-5, with 7 bases that match TRBD1. The CDR3 loop spans 19 amino acids. After removal of 7 bases from V and 2 bases from J, the junction contained 20 bases not matched to a gene. Germline V gene data show CDR1 as MNHEY and CDR2 as SMNVEV (reference sequence). The CDR3 DNA follows: TGTGCCAGCACTGTAGCCGGGACAAGGGGGCCATGGGGCAATCAGCCCCAGCATTTT. Translating it yields CASTVAGTRGPWGNQPQHF.

This chain joins TRBV5-4 and TRBJ2-1; D is possibly TRBD1 or TRBD2 (5 bases each). Trimming removed 0 bases at V and 5 bases at J, with 6 bases between. Germline V lookup: CDR1 SGHNT, CDR2 YYREEE (reference sequence). The CDR3 contains 13 residues. The CDR3 loop reads CASSLGDDNEQFF. The CDR3 bases are TGTGCCAGCAGCTTGGGGGACGACAATGAGCAGTTCTTC.

The chain recombines TRBV6-5 with TRBJ1-1; 7 bases are shared with TRBD1. CDR1 is MNHEY, CDR2 SVGAGI, per germline. The junction had 2 bases not matched to a gene; V was cut back by 0 bases and J by 1 base. The CDR3 runs 15 residues. Here the CDR3 DNA reads TGTGCCAGCAGTTACTCAGGGGGCGCGAACACTGAAGCTTTCTTT. This codes for CASSYSGGANTEAFF.

The chain couples TRBV9 to TRBJ1-2; TRBD1 matches at 8 bases. The CDR3 spans 17 residues. Germline V gene sequence: CDR1 SGDLS, CDR2 YYNGEE. The ends lost 0 bases at V and 1 base at J; junction bases unmatched: 8. Here the CDR3 reads CASSVAPQGALNYGYTF. The CDR3 coding sequence is TGTGCCAGCAGCGTAGCTCCCCAGGGGGCTCTTAACTATGGCTACACCTTC. Looking up the rest from reference TRBV9 and TRBJ1-2 gives the full variable domain: DSGVTQTPKHLITATGQRVTLRCSPRSGDLSVYWYQQSLDQGLQFLIQYYNGEERAKGNILERFSAQQFPDLHSELNLSSLELGDSALYFCASSVAPQGALNYGYTFGSGTRLTVV.

The chain carries TRBV9 and TRBJ1-5; possibly TRBD1 for D (5 bases). There are 15 residues in the CDR3. The V and J ends lost 0 bases and 7 bases respectively, with 14 bases between them. Germline V gene data show CDR1 as SGDLS and CDR2 as YYNGEE. CDR3: CASSVDVGGGQPQHF. The CDR3 DNA reads as TGTGCCAGCAGCGTAGACGTGGGGGGAGGACAGCCCCAGCATTTT.

The V call is TRBV2, the J call TRBJ1-1, with a weak D call TRBD1 (5 bases). Trimming took 2 bases from V and 4 from J, leaving 17 bases between them. Germline loops: CDR1 SNHLY, CDR2 FYNNEI. CDR3 size: 16 residues. In nucleotides, the CDR3 is TGTGCCAGCAGTGAATCGGCAGGGAGCCGGGGCACTGAAGCTTTCTTT. As protein: CASSESAGSRGTEAFF.

The chain is built from TRBV5-1 and TRBJ2-1, with D maybe TRBD1 (6 bases). Per the germline V gene, CDR1 is SGHRS and CDR2 is YFSETQ. This CDR3 comprises 15 residues. V was shortened by 1 base and J by 8 bases, with 16 bases between the two germline ends. The DNA of the CDR3 is TGCGCCAGCAGCTTGCAAGGGGGACCGTTGGATGAGCAGTTCTTC. It encodes CASSLQGGPLDEQFF. Together with reference TRBV5-1 and TRBJ2-1, the CDR3 gives the full variable domain: KAGVTQTPRYLIKTRGQQVTLSCSPISGHRSVSWYQQTPGQGLQFLFEYFSETQRNKGNFPGRFSGRQFSNSRSEMNVSTLELGDSALYLCASSLQGGPLDEQFFGPGTRLTVL.

The V and J genes are TRBV7-9 and TRBJ2-5, with unresolved D. The germline gives CDR1 SEHNR, CDR2 FQNEAQ (reference sequence). The germline V and J ends were trimmed by 2 bases and 3 bases, with 4 bases remaining between them. This CDR3 has 12 residues. CDR3 amino acids: CASSLSEETQYF. The CDR3 DNA follows: TGTGCCAGCAGCTTATCAGAAGAGACCCAGTACTTC.

The chain couples TRBV2 to TRBJ2-2; D unresolved. CDR3 length: 14 residues. Per germline, CDR1 SNHLY and CDR2 FYNNEI. Deletions cut 7 bases from V and 0 bases from J, with 9 bases between. CDR3 bases: TGTGCCAGCAAAAGAACTGCGAACACCGGGGAGCTGTTTTTT. The encoded protein is CASKRTANTGELFF.

The gene calls are TRBV7-2 and TRBJ2-7; 8 nucleotides align to TRBD2. Germline V gene data show CDR1 as SGHTA and CDR2 as FQGNSA. CDR3 length equals 15 residues. V was pared by 1 base and J by 3 bases, with 5 bases of the junction left unmatched. The CDR3 DNA is TGTGCCAGCAGCTTAGACGGGAGGGCCATCTACGAGCAGTACTTC. It translates to CASSLDGRAIYEQYF.

This clone was recorded a few times. Relative to the germline gene, one junction end is altered; a read error may explain this. The CDR3 region has the DNA TGTGCTAGCAGCATGGACTCCGGGGAGCTGTTTTTT. Amino acids: CASSMDSGELFF. This chain links TRBV7-7 with TRBJ2-2; tentatively, D is TRBD2 (5 bases). This CDR3 comprises 12 residues. Germline V lookup: CDR1 SSHAT, CDR2 FNYEAQ (reference sequence). Variable domain in full (rest from reference TRBV7-7 and TRBJ2-2): GAGVSQSPRYKVTKRGQDVTLRCDPISSHATLYWYQQALGQGPEFLTYFNYEAQPDKSGLPSDRFSAERPEGSISTLTIQRTEQRDSAMYRCASSMDSGELFFGEGSRLTVL.

V and J are TRBV6-1 and TRBJ1-1; the D is unclear. The V end lost 3 bases, the J end lost 9 bases, and 5 bases lay between the germline ends. The germline V gene has CDR1 MNHNS and CDR2 SASEGT. CDR3 size: 10 residues. CDR3 nucleotide sequence: TGTGCCAGCAGTGATTTAAAAGCTTTCTTT. This gives the protein CASSDLKAFF.

The J gene is TRBJ2-3, the V gene TRBV6-1; 11 bases are shared with TRBD2. Germline V gene data show CDR1 as MNHNS and CDR2 as SASEGT. This CDR3 is built from 18 residues. With V trimmed by 4 bases and J by 0 bases, 9 bases remained unmatched. The CDR3 DNA reads as TGTGCCAGCAGTGCCCTAGCGGGAGGTGCGGCTAGCACAGATACGCAGTATTTT. Protein product: CASSALAGGAASTDTQYF.

The chain is built from TRBV19 and TRBJ2-7, with TRBD1 as a possible D gene (6 bases). This CDR3 spans 14 amino acids. V was cut by 3 bases and J by 3 bases, with 12 bases left in between. Germline V gene data show CDR1 as LNHDA and CDR2 as SQIVND (reference sequence). The CDR3 loop reads CASSITGSGYEQYF. The CDR3, as DNA: TGTGCCAGTAGTATCACAGGGTCCGGCTACGAGCAGTACTTC.

V is TRBV29-1 and J is TRBJ2-7; no clear D. The germline V gene has CDR1 SQVTM and CDR2 ANQGSEA. The V end was cut by 0 bases, the J end by 7 bases, with 4 bases between. The CDR3 has 10 residues. In DNA, the CDR3 is TGCAGCGTTGAAGAAGGGGAGCAGTACTTC. Its translation: CSVEEGEQYF.

This clone was observed once. One end of the junction does not line up with germline, which may come from a read error. This chain links TRBV11-2 with TRBJ2-1, with D unresolved. The CDR3 extends over 15 amino acids. Looked up from germline, CDR1 is SGHAT and CDR2 is FQNNGV. The CDR3 DNA reads as TGTGCCAGCAGCCTAGAGGCAGGAAAAGGGAATGAGCAGTTCTTC. It yields the protein CASSLEAGKGNEQFF.

V and J are TRBV6-4 and TRBJ2-1; perhaps TRBD1 as D (6 bases). Germline assignment: CDR1 MRHNA and CDR2 SNTAGT. V lost 2 bases and J lost 2, with 13 bases in between. The CDR3 is made up of 16 amino acids. CDR3: CASSDQWTVPYNEQFF. Here the CDR3 DNA reads TGTGCCAGCAGTGACCAGTGGACAGTACCCTACAATGAGCAGTTCTTC.

This rearrangement joins TRBV10-3 to TRBJ2-7; D ambiguous. V was shortened by 2 bases and J by 2 bases, with 10 bases between the two germline ends. Germline V gives CDR1 ENHRY, CDR2 SYGVKD. The CDR3 covers 14 residues. The CDR3 DNA reads TGTGCCATCAGTGAGAAGTCTGGGGCCTACGAGCAGTACTTC. This gives the protein CAISEKSGAYEQYF.

The V and J genes are TRBV19 and TRBJ1-2; 8 nucleotides match TRBD1. CDR3 size: 16 residues. V shed 4 bases and J 4 bases; nucleotides not matched to a gene: 11. Germline V gene data show CDR1 as LNHDA and CDR2 as SQIVND (reference sequence). The CDR3 loop reads CASSTTGQALGYGYTF. CDR3 coding DNA: TGTGCCAGTAGTACTACGGGACAGGCCCTTGGCTATGGCTACACCTTC.

This clone is a singleton in its sample. The rearrangement links TRBV2 to TRBJ2-7; 10 bases align to TRBD2. CDR3 size: 15 residues. Trimming removed 5 bases from V and 5 bases from J; junction bases left unmatched: 9. CDR1 and CDR2 (germline): SNHLY, FYNNEI. The CDR3 DNA reads as TGTGCCAGCAGTCAAGAAGCGGGAGGGTTGAACGAGCAGTACTTC. Protein product: CASSQEAGGLNEQYF.

The J gene is TRBJ2-2, the V gene TRBV30; no clear D gene. CDR1 GTSNPN and CDR2 SVGIG come from the germline V gene (reference sequence). CDR3 length: 13 residues. The ends were cut back, 4 bases at V and 1 base at J, with 7 bases in the middle. CDR3 in DNA: TGTGCCTGGAATGGAGAGAACACCGGGGAGCTGTTTTTT. It codes for CAWNGENTGELFF.

This clone appeared a few times. V is TRBV29-1 and J is TRBJ1-5, with D uncertain. V dropped 6 bases and J dropped 1 base, with 7 bases sitting between them. CDR3 length: 12 amino acids. Germline CDR1 reads SQVTM; CDR2 reads ANQGSEA. The CDR3 DNA follows: TGCAGCGTCGCCGACAGCAATCAGCCCCAGCATTTT. Amino acid sequence: CSVADSNQPQHF.

This rearrangement joins TRBV6-6 to TRBJ1-5, with a weak D call TRBD1 (6 bases). Germline lookup yields CDR1 MNHNY and CDR2 SVGAGI (reference sequence). The CDR3 spans 14 residues. The germline V and J ends were trimmed by 5 bases and 6 bases, with 14 bases remaining between them. CDR3 in amino acids: CASSLSGARQPQHF. CDR3 nucleotides: TGTGCCAGCAGTCTCTCAGGGGCTCGTCAGCCCCAGCATTTT.

The sample holds one count of this clone. J is TRBJ2-7 and V is TRBV29-1; D is ambiguous. V was cut by 4 bases and J by 4 bases, with 11 bases left in between. The CDR3 runs 12 residues. Per the germline V gene, CDR1 is SQVTM and CDR2 is ANQGSEA. CDR3 in DNA: TGCAGCGTTGCCATAACGCAATACGAGCAGTACTTC. Translation gives CSVAITQYEQYF.

CDR3 loop: CASSLEYRSNYGYTF. CDR3 DNA: TGTGCCAGCAGCTTGGAATACAGATCTAACTATGGCTACACCTTC. The rearrangement links TRBV5-5 to TRBJ1-2; D is undetermined. V was clipped by 0 bases and J by 0 bases, with 9 bases between them. This CDR3 is built from 15 residues. In germline, CDR1 is SGHKS, CDR2 YYEKEE (reference sequence).

The chain carries TRBV25-1 and TRBJ2-3, with a weak D call TRBD1 (6 bases). CDR3 length: 17 residues. The V end was cut by 3 bases, the J end by 1 base, with 17 bases between. The germline CDR1 and CDR2 sequences are MGHDK and SYGVNS. The chain's CDR3 is CASSDSPSGVGTDTQYF. The CDR3 DNA reads as TGTGCCAGCAGTGACTCACCCTCAGGGGTTGGCACAGATACGCAGTATTTT.

This chain uses TRBV5-4 with TRBJ2-7; 12 positions match TRBD2. Trimming removed 3 bases from V and 6 bases from J; junction bases left unmatched: 13. This CDR3 has 17 residues. Per the germline V gene, CDR1 is SGHNT and CDR2 is YYREEE (reference sequence). The CDR3 coding sequence is TGTGCCAGCAGCTGGCACCGGGGACTAGCGGGCCCCGGCGAGCAGTACTTC. Translation: CASSWHRGLAGPGEQYF.